The sample holds many counts of the clone carrying this T cell receptor beta chain. The sample is drawn from a study of CD8 T cells in ankylosing spondylitis. With molecular barcodes, quantitative 5'-RACE was used to make the TCR beta libraries. TCRdb processed the 5' RACE reads anew with MiXCR; each CDR3 protein has one entry. The sample includes around 180,000 distinct CDR3 sequences, over 10% of them seen just once. Deletions cut 5 bases from V and 1 base from J, with 9 bases between. The CDR3 runs to 13 residues. The specimen was blood, either unsorted or a sorted T cell fraction (not recorded which). This chain connects TRBV12-3 or TRBV12-4 to TRBJ2-7; tentatively, D is TRBD2 (7 bases). The sequence came from a female donor with ankylosing spondylitis or in good health (not recorded which). The CDR3 spells CASSGGASYEQYF. The CDR3, as DNA: TGTGCCAGCAGTGGGGGGGCATCCTACGAGCAGTACTTC.